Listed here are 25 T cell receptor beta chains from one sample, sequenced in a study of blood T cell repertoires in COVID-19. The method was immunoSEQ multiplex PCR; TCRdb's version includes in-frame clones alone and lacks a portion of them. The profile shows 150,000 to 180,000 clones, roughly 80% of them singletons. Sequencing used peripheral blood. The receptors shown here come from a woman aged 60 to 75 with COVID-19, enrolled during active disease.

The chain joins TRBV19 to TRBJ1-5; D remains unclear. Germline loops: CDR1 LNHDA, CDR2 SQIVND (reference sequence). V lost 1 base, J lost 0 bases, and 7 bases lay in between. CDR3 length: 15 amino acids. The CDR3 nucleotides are TGTGCCAGTAGTATAGCCGGGGATAGCAATCAGCCCCAGCATTTT. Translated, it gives CASSIAGDSNQPQHF.

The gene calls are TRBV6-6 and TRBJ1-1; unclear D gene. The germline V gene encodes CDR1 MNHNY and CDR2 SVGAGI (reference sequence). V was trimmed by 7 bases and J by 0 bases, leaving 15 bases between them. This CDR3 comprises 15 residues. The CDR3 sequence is CASTDTNRLNTEAFF. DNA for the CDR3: TGTGCCAGCACCGACACCAATCGATTGAACACTGAAGCTTTCTTT.

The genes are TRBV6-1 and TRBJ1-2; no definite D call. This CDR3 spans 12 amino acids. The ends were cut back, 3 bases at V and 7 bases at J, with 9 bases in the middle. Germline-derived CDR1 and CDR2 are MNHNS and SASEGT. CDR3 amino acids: CASSDPNPGYTF. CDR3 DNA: TGTGCCAGCAGTGATCCCAATCCTGGCTACACCTTC.

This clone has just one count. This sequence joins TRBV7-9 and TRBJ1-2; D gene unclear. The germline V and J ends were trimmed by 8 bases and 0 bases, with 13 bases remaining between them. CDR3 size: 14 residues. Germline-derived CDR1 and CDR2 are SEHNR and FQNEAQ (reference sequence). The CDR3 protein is CASSLDTANYGYTF. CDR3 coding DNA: TGTGCCAGCTCACTCGACACCGCTAACTATGGCTACACCTTC.

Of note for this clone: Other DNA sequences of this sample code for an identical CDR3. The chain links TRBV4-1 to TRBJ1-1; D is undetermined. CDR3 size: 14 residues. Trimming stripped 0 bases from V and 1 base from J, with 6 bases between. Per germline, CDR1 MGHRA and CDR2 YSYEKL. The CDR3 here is CASSQDPGNTEAFF. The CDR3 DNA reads TGCGCCAGCAGCCAAGATCCAGGGAACACTGAAGCTTTCTTT.

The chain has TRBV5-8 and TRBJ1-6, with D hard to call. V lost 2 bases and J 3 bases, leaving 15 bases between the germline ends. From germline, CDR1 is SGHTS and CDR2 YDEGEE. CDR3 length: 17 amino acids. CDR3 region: CASSFAALRGYNSPLHF. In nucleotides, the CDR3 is TGTGCCAGCAGCTTCGCAGCGCTTAGAGGCTATAATTCACCCCTCCACTTT.

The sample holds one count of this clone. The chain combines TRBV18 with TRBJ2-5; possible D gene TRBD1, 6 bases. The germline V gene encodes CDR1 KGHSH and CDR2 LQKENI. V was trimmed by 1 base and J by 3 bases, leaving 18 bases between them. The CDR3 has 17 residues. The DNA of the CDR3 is TGTGCCAGCTCACCACGGCAGCAAGGGGGATCCAAAGAGACCCAGTACTTC. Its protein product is CASSPRQQGGSKETQYF.

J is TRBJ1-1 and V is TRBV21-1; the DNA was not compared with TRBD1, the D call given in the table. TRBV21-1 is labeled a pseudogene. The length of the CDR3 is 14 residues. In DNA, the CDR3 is TGTGCCCGCCTCCGGACACGGCTGAACACTGAAGCTTTCTTT. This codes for CARLRTRLNTEAFF.

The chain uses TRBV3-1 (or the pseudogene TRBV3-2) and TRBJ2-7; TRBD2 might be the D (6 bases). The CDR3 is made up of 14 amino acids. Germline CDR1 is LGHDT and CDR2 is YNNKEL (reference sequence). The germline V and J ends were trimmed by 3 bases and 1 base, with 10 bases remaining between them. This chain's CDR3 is CASSQGLDSYEQYF. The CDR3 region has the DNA TGTGCCAGCAGCCAGGGACTCGATTCCTACGAGCAGTACTTC.

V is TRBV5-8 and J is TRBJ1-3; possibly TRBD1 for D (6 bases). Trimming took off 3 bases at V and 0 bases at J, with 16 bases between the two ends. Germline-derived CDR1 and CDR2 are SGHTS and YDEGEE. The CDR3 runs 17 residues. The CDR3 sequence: CASSSSKQGPSGNTIYF. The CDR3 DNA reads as TGTGCCAGCAGCTCAAGCAAACAGGGACCCTCTGGAAACACCATATATTTT.

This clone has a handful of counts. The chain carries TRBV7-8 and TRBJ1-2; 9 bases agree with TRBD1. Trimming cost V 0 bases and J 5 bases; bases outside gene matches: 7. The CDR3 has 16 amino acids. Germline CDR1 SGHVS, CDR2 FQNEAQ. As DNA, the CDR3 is TGTGCCAGCAGCTTAGCTTCGACAGGGGGACCGTATGGCTACACCTTC. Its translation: CASSLASTGGPYGYTF.

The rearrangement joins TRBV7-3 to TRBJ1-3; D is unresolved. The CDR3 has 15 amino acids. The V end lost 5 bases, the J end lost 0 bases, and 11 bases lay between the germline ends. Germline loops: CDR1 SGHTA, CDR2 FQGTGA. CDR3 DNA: TGTGCCAGCAGCCCCGAACTCCTCTCTGGAAACACCATATATTTT. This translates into CASSPELLSGNTIYF.

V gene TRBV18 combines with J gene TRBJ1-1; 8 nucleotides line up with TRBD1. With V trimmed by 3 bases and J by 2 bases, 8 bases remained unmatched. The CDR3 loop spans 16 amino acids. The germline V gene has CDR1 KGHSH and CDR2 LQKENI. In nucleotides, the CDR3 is TGTGCCAGCTCACCGACTCGTGGGACAGGCAACACTGAAGCTTTCTTT. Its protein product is CASSPTRGTGNTEAFF.

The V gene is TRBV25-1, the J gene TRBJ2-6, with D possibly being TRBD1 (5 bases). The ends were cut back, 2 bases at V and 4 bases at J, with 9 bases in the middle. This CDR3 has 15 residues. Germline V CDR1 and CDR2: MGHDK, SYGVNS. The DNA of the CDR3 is TGTGCCAGCAGTGAAGACAGATCCGGGGCCAACGTCCTGACTTTC. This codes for CASSEDRSGANVLTF.

CDR3 sequence: CASSNRGPGNTIYF. Here the CDR3 DNA reads TGTGCCAGTAGTAACAGGGGGCCGGGAAACACCATATATTTT. V gene TRBV19 combines with J gene TRBJ1-3; TRBD1 aligns across 9 bases. Germline CDR1 and CDR2: LNHDA and SQIVND (reference sequence). The CDR3 covers 14 residues. J gave up 4 bases and V 4 bases, and 2 bases lay outside the gene matches. Variable domain in full (rest from reference TRBV19 and TRBJ1-3): DGGITQSPKYLFRKEGQNVTLSCEQNLNHDAMYWYRQDPGQGLRLIYYSQIVNDFQKGDIAEGYSVSREKKESFPLTVTSAQKNPTAFYLCASSNRGPGNTIYFGEGSWLTVV.

In nucleotides, the CDR3 is TGCGCCAGCAGCTACGACGGACAGGGGAGCTATGGCTACACCTTC. Amino acid sequence: CASSYDGQGSYGYTF. The rearrangement uses TRBV5-1 and TRBJ1-2; 9 nucleotides match TRBD1. Germline trimming cut 3 bases from V and 4 bases from J; bases unmatched to any gene: 7. The CDR3 runs 15 residues. The germline gives CDR1 SGHRS, CDR2 YFSETQ.

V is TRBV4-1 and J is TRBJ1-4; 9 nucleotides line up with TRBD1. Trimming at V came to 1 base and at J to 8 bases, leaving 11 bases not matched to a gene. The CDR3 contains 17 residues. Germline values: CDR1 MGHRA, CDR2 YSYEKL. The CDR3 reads CASSQGSSGTGNEKLFF. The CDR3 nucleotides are TGCGCCAGCAGCCAAGGATCGTCCGGGACAGGGAACGAAAAACTGTTTTTT.

The DNA for the CDR3 is TGTGCCAGCAGTTTATCGACGGGTCCGTATTATGGCTACACCTTC. Residues: CASSLSTGPYYGYTF. The chain joins TRBV27 to TRBJ1-2; D is unresolved. CDR1 MNHEY and CDR2 SMNVEV come from the germline V gene (reference sequence). The CDR3 has 15 residues. V lost 0 bases to trimming and J lost 5 bases, with 13 bases between them.

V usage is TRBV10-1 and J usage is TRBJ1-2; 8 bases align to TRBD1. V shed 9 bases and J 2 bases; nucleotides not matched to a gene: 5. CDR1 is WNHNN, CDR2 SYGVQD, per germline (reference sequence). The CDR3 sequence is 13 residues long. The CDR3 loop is CASSGGLNYGYTF. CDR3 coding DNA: TGCGCCAGTTCAGGGGGCTTAAACTATGGCTACACCTTC.

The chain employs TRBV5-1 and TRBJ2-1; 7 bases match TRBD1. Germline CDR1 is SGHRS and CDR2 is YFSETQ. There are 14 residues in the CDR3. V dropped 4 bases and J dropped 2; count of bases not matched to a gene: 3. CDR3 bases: TGCGCCAGCAGCCGGGGACAGACCTACAATGAGCAGTTCTTC. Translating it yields CASSRGQTYNEQFF.

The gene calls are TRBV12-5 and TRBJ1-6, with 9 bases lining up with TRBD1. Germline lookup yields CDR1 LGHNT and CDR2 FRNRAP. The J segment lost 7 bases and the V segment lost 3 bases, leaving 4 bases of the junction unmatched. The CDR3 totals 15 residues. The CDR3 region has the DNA TGTGCTAGTGGTTTCGGACAGGGGAGCAATTCACCCCTCCACTTT. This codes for CASGFGQGSNSPLHF.

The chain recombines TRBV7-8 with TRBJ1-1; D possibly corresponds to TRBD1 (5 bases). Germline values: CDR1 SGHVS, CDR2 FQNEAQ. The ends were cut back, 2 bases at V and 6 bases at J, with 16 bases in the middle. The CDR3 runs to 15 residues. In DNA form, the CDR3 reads TGTGCCAGCAGCTTAAAGGGGCAGGGAAGGGCTGAAGCTTTCTTT. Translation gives CASSLKGQGRAEAFF.

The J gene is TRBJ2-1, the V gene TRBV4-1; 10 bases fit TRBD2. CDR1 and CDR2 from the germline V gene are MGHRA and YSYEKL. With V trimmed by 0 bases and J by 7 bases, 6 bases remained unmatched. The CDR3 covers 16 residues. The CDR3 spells CASSQDISSGRNEQFF. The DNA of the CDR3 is TGCGCCAGCAGCCAAGATATCTCTAGCGGGAGAAATGAGCAGTTCTTC.

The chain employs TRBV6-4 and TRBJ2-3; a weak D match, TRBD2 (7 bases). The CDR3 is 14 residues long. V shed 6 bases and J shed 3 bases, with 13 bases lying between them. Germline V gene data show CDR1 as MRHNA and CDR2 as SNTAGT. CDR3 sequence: CASSSGGQTDTQYF. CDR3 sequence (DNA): TGTGCCAGCAGCTCCGGGGGGCAGACAGATACGCAGTATTTT.

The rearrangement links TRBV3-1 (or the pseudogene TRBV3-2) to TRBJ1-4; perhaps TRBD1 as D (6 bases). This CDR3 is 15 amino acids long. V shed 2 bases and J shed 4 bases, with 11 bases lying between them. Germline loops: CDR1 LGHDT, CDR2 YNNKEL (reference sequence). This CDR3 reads CASSQRTALNEKLFF. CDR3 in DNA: TGTGCCAGCAGCCAAAGGACAGCGCTTAATGAAAAACTGTTTTTT.